Presented here are 31 T cell receptor beta chains from one specimen sequenced in a study of technical replicates of blood from a few donors. Profiling relied on immunoSEQ multiplex PCR, and the TCRdb table lists in-frame clones only, not all of them. Of under 65,000 clones in the sample, 80% to 95% were seen once. Sequencing input: PBMCs. The receptors originated from a human donor in good health. Some clones in this sample may be carry-over from other donors' samples.

The chain carries TRBV29-1 and TRBJ2-3; D uncertain. Germline V gene data show CDR1 as SQVTM and CDR2 as ANQGSEA. This CDR3 contains 13 residues. V lost 3 bases and J 1 base, leaving 8 bases between the germline ends. CDR3 nucleotide sequence: TGCAGCGTTGAGCTTCCGGGCACAGATACGCAGTATTTT. As protein: CSVELPGTDTQYF.

This clone was detected only once. J is TRBJ2-5 and V is TRBV5-6, with D possibly TRBD1 on 6 matching bases. Germline V gene lookup returns CDR1 SGHDT and CDR2 YYEEEE. The V end was cut by 4 bases, the J end by 2 bases, with 15 bases between. The CDR3 is 15 residues long. CDR3 protein: CASSRRTERQETQYF. CDR3 nucleotides: TGTGCCAGCAGCCGAAGGACAGAGAGACAAGAGACCCAGTACTTC.

Concerning this clone: Different DNA sequences within this sample yield the same CDR3. This chain joins TRBV2 and TRBJ2-7; unclear D gene. Trimming cost V 5 bases and J 2 bases, with 7 bases left between them. Per germline, CDR1 SNHLY and CDR2 FYNNEI. This CDR3 has 12 amino acids. This CDR3 is CASSRQAYEQYF. CDR3 bases: TGTGCCAGCAGTAGACAAGCCTACGAGCAGTACTTC.

The rearrangement uses TRBV4-2 and TRBJ1-5, with 12 bases fitting TRBD1. CDR1 and CDR2 (germline): LGHNA, YNFKEQ. V lost 0 bases and J lost 7; bases outside the gene matches: 4. CDR3 length: 16 residues. The CDR3 DNA is TGTGCCAGCAGCCAAGAGTCGGGACAGGGGGCACAGCCCCAGCATTTT. Amino acids: CASSQESGQGAQPQHF.

This clone was detected once. The rearrangement joins TRBV7-9 to TRBJ1-6; 7 bases line up with TRBD1. Germline V gene sequence: CDR1 SEHNR, CDR2 FQNEAQ (reference sequence). The CDR3 is 15 residues long. The V and J ends lost 5 bases and 10 bases, in that order; junction bases with no gene match: 11. The CDR3 DNA reads TGTGCCAGCAGCACCCGGGACAGTTTGGGGTCACCCCTCCACTTT. This encodes CASSTRDSLGSPLHF.

This chain joins TRBV7-8 and TRBJ1-1, with 8 bases fitting TRBD1. The CDR3 totals 15 residues. Germline trimming cut 5 bases from V and 1 base from J; bases unmatched to any gene: 6. Per the germline V gene, CDR1 is SGHVS and CDR2 is FQNEAQ. In DNA, the CDR3 is TGTGCCAGCAGCCTTGTGGACAGGGCGAACACTGAAGCTTTCTTT. This encodes CASSLVDRANTEAFF.

CDR3 nucleotide sequence: TGTGCCAGCATAGTCGCAGGGAGCAATCAGCCCCAGCATTTT. Protein: CASIVAGSNQPQHF. The rearrangement links TRBV6-1 to TRBJ1-5, with a possible D match to TRBD1 (5 bases). The CDR3 is made up of 14 amino acids. The ends were cut back, 7 bases at V and 1 base at J, with 11 bases in the middle. Looked up from germline, CDR1 is MNHNS and CDR2 is SASEGT.

V gene TRBV19 combines with J gene TRBJ2-5; D is undetermined. This CDR3 comprises 14 residues. Trimming stripped 1 base from V and 4 bases from J, with 10 bases between. Germline values: CDR1 LNHDA, CDR2 SQIVND (reference sequence). Here the CDR3 DNA reads TGTGCCAGTAGTATAGGGTGGGCAGGAGAGACCCAGTACTTC. It translates to CASSIGWAGETQYF.

The chain has TRBV4-2 and TRBJ2-7, with no clear D. The CDR3 extends over 16 amino acids. The V and J ends lost 2 bases and 2 bases respectively, with 16 bases between them. Looked up from germline, CDR1 is LGHNA and CDR2 is YNFKEQ. Here the CDR3 reads CASSQRPSAWTYEQYF. In DNA, the CDR3 is TGTGCCAGCAGCCAACGTCCTAGTGCTTGGACCTACGAGCAGTACTTC.

The rearrangement joins TRBV4-3 to TRBJ1-6; D might be TRBD1 (5 bases). Germline V gene sequence: CDR1 LGHNA, CDR2 YSLEER. V was cut by 0 bases and J by 5 bases, with 8 bases left in between. The CDR3 runs to 15 residues. The chain's CDR3 is CASSQEKGNNSPLHF. The CDR3 nucleotides read TGCGCCAGCAGCCAAGAGAAGGGGAATAATTCACCCCTCCACTTT.

The chain combines TRBV4-1 with TRBJ2-5, with D unclear. The CDR3 spans 15 residues. V was shortened by 4 bases and J by 2 bases, with 14 bases between the two germline ends. CDR1 and CDR2 from the germline V gene are MGHRA and YSYEKL. CDR3 sequence (DNA): TGCGCCAGCAGCCTCCTAGGTTTGCGGCAAGAGACCCAGTACTTC. Amino acid sequence: CASSLLGLRQETQYF.

CDR3 DNA sequence: TGCGCCAGCAGCCCGGGGGGGGGCCGGAAAGAGACCCAGTACTTC. Encoded protein: CASSPGGGRKETQYF. The V gene is TRBV5-1, the J gene TRBJ2-5; 8 bases fit TRBD2. This CDR3 has 15 residues. The V segment lost 4 bases and the J segment 3 bases; nucleotides outside the gene matches: 8. CDR1 is SGHRS, CDR2 YFSETQ, per germline.

The chain is built from TRBV5-1 and TRBJ1-6; 9 nucleotides match TRBD1. The CDR3 covers 14 residues. Germline values: CDR1 SGHRS, CDR2 YFSETQ. The V and J ends lost 2 bases and 9 bases, in that order; junction bases with no gene match: 3. As DNA, the CDR3 is TGCGCCAGCAGCTTAGAACAGGGGGCTTCACCCCTCCACTTT. Protein sequence: CASSLEQGASPLHF.

V and J are TRBV30 and TRBJ1-1, with 8 bases fitting TRBD1. CDR3 length: 14 residues. The V segment lost 8 bases and the J segment 4 bases; nucleotides outside the gene matches: 12. The germline CDR1 and CDR2 sequences are GTSNPN and SVGIG (reference sequence). CDR3 coding DNA: TGTGCCCGTCACAGGGGGGGGAAGGGCACTGAAGCTTTCTTT. Encoded protein: CARHRGGKGTEAFF. Based on the CDR3 plus reference TRBV30 and TRBJ1-1, the full variable domain is SQTIHQWPATLVQPVGSPLSLECTVEGTSNPNLYWYRQAAGRGLQLLFYSVGIGQISSEVPQNLSASRPQDRQFILSSKKLLLSDSGFYLCARHRGGKGTEAFFGQGTRLTVV.

The chain employs TRBV7-9 and TRBJ1-2, with unresolved D. CDR1 is SEHNR, CDR2 FQNEAQ, per germline (reference sequence). Between the trimmed V and J ends, which lost 5 bases and 3 bases, there was a span of 10 bases. There are 13 residues in the CDR3. CDR3 in amino acids: CASSPVEDYGYTF. CDR3 in DNA: TGTGCCAGCAGCCCGGTCGAGGACTATGGCTACACCTTC.

CDR3 protein: CSPDRQETQYF. The CDR3, as DNA: TGCAGTCCGGACAGACAAGAGACCCAGTACTTC. The V call is TRBV20-1, the J call TRBJ2-5; D perhaps matches TRBD1 (6 bases). Deletions cut 8 bases from V and 2 bases from J, with 9 bases between. This CDR3 is 11 amino acids long. CDR1 and CDR2 (germline): DFQATT, SNEGSKA (reference sequence).

The V and J genes are TRBV6-4 and TRBJ2-3, with 11 bases matching TRBD2. Germline CDR1 MRHNA, CDR2 SNTAGT. This CDR3 comprises 16 residues. Germline trimming cut 2 bases from V and 6 bases from J; bases unmatched to any gene: 7. CDR3 DNA: TGTGCCAGCAGTGACCTGACTAGCGGGGATCTGGATACGCAGTATTTT. Amino acid sequence: CASSDLTSGDLDTQYF.

This clone has just one count. This chain uses TRBV7-3 with TRBJ1-1; 11 bases line up with TRBD1. V lost 2 bases and J lost 4; bases outside the gene matches: 6. This CDR3 has 16 residues. The germline CDR1 and CDR2 sequences are SGHTA and FQGTGA. The CDR3 protein is CASSLFGQGAFTEAFF. The CDR3 bases are TGTGCCAGCAGCTTATTCGGACAGGGGGCTTTCACTGAAGCTTTCTTT.

The V gene is TRBV18, the J gene TRBJ1-1; TRBD1 might be the D (6 bases). The germline V gene has CDR1 KGHSH and CDR2 LQKENI. V lost 5 bases to trimming and J lost 0 bases, with 10 bases between them. The CDR3 covers 14 residues. The CDR3 is CASSSTGMNTEAFF. The CDR3 DNA follows: TGTGCCAGCTCATCCACAGGGATGAACACTGAAGCTTTCTTT.

This chain links TRBV5-6 with TRBJ1-2; 11 nucleotides match TRBD1. Germline V gene sequence: CDR1 SGHDT, CDR2 YYEEEE. V shed 3 bases and J 6 bases; nucleotides not matched to a gene: 4. The CDR3 loop spans 14 amino acids. The CDR3 sequence: CASSSGQGAHGYTF. The CDR3 coding sequence is TGTGCCAGCAGCTCCGGACAGGGGGCTCATGGCTACACCTTC.

The rearrangement joins TRBV6-1 to TRBJ2-3; D gene ambiguous. CDR3 length: 15 residues. The V end was cut by 5 bases, the J end by 2 bases, with 14 bases between. In germline, CDR1 is MNHNS, CDR2 SASEGT. The CDR3 loop reads CASSHYHESTDTQYF. Here the CDR3 DNA reads TGTGCCAGCAGTCACTACCACGAATCCACAGATACGCAGTATTTT.

This clone was seen only once. The chain joins TRBV29-1 to TRBJ2-3, with D maybe TRBD1 (6 bases). The CDR3 length is 12 residues. Germline CDR1 SQVTM, CDR2 ANQGSEA. The V and J ends lost 8 bases and 4 bases respectively, with 13 bases between them. CDR3 loop: CSLPQGPDTQYF. DNA of the CDR3: TGCAGCCTCCCACAGGGTCCAGATACGCAGTATTTT.

V gene TRBV6-5 combines with J gene TRBJ1-5, with D maybe TRBD1 (6 bases). The CDR3 spans 15 residues. The germline V and J ends were trimmed by 5 bases and 1 base, with 12 bases remaining between them. CDR1 is MNHEY and CDR2 is SVGAGI in the germline V gene. The CDR3 sequence is CASSRGTGSNQPQHF. The CDR3 nucleotides read TGTGCCAGCAGTAGGGGGACGGGAAGCAATCAGCCCCAGCATTTT.

The genes are TRBV21-1 and TRBJ2-2; the listed D gene, TRBD2, was not tested against the DNA. TRBV21-1 is a known pseudogene. The CDR3 runs 15 residues. CDR3 DNA: TGTGCCAGCAGCAAAGAAAGGAGGAACACCGGGGAGCTGTTTTTT. As protein: CASSKERRNTGELFF.

The chain is built from TRBV14 and TRBJ1-2; possibly TRBD1 for D (5 bases). The V gene's germline CDR1 is SGHDN and CDR2 FVKESK. CDR3 length: 14 amino acids. Trimming took 4 bases from V and 8 from J, leaving 17 bases between them. Here the CDR3 DNA reads TGTGCCAGCAGCCGGGGCAGGTCGTCGGACGGCTACACCTTC. Its protein product is CASSRGRSSDGYTF.

The J gene is TRBJ2-5, the V gene TRBV5-1; 8 bases match TRBD1. CDR3 size: 15 residues. CDR1 is SGHRS and CDR2 is YFSETQ in the germline V gene. V lost 7 bases to trimming and J lost 5 bases; unmatched junction nucleotides: 13. Here the CDR3 reads CASGGTGRGVETQYF. CDR3 bases: TGCGCCAGCGGTGGGACAGGTCGAGGGGTGGAGACCCAGTACTTC.

Only a few counts were recorded for this clone. The chain employs TRBV4-3 and TRBJ2-6, with D perhaps matching TRBD2 (7 bases). The CDR3 consists of 16 residues. In germline, CDR1 is LGHNA, CDR2 YSLEER. V gave up 3 bases and J gave up 4 bases, with 13 bases separating them. The CDR3 sequence: CASSQIGGTGANVLTF. CDR3 DNA: TGCGCCAGCAGCCAGATCGGGGGGACAGGGGCCAACGTCCTGACTTTC.

The chain links TRBV18 to TRBJ2-7, with a possible D match to TRBD2 (5 bases). V dropped 3 bases and J dropped 0 bases, with 6 bases sitting between them. CDR1 KGHSH and CDR2 LQKENI come from the germline V gene. This CDR3 has 13 amino acids. CDR3 nucleotides: TGTGCCAGCTCACCCCGGGACTCCTACGAGCAGTACTTC. Translating it yields CASSPRDSYEQYF.

The chain is built from TRBV20-1 and TRBJ2-1; no clear D gene. CDR1 and CDR2 from the germline V gene are DFQATT and SNEGSKA (reference sequence). The CDR3 is 10 amino acids. The V and J ends lost 5 bases and 7 bases respectively, with 6 bases between them. The CDR3 DNA reads as TGCAGTGCTCCAGGTAATGAGCAGTTCTTC. Residues: CSAPGNEQFF.

CDR3 nucleotides: TGTGCCAGCAGCCTTACTAGCGGGGGGCAGGGTGAGCAGTTCTTC. Translated, it gives CASSLTSGGQGEQFF. The chain has TRBV4-2 and TRBJ2-1, with TRBD2 matching over 12 bases. CDR3 length: 15 residues. Trimming took 4 bases from V and 9 from J; bases not matched to a gene: 7. Germline V gene sequence: CDR1 LGHNA, CDR2 YNFKEQ.

The chain carries TRBV12-5 and TRBJ2-3, with D maybe TRBD2 (5 bases). This CDR3 has 13 residues. Trimming took off 5 bases at V and 6 bases at J, with 12 bases between the two ends. From germline, CDR1 is LGHNT and CDR2 FRNRAP. The CDR3 spells CASGRSPGDTQYF. For the CDR3, the DNA is TGTGCTAGTGGTCGATCCCCGGGGGATACGCAGTATTTT.